The rows below give T cell receptor beta chains drawn from one sample of a study of blood T cells in healthy people across ages. TCRdb called the 5' RACE reads again in MiXCR, with one record for every CDR3 protein. This sample has 250,000 to 300,000 distinct CDR3 sequences, with 25% to 30% found just once. Sequenced material: blood. The receptors stem from a woman between 65 and 79 years old in good health. Each CDR3 is given with its conserved first and last residue. Each record gives: clone size, D gene, J gene, V gene, CDR3 protein, CDR3 DNA. D genes are given only for firm matches. Some rows have no size entry. The others give once, few or many, or a class for an expanded clone.

once | TRBD2 | TRBJ2-5 | TRBV20-1 | CSAGTSGSQETQYF | TGCAGTGCCGGGACTAGCGGATCCCAAGAGACCCAGTACTTC
few | NA | TRBJ2-1 | TRBV21-1 | CASSRRGQGARNEQFF | TGTGCCAGCAGCCGCCGCGGACAGGGGGCGAGGAATGAGCAGTTCTTC
NA | NA | TRBJ1-3 | TRBV15 | CATSRSGDGTIYF | TGTGCCACCAGCAGGTCGGGGGACGGCACCATATATTTT
few | NA | TRBJ2-5 | TRBV28 | CARGIAQKTQYF | TGTGCCAGAGGGATTGCGCAGAAGACCCAGTACTTC
few | NA | TRBJ2-1 | TRBV29-1 | CSVEKGSSYNEQFF | TGCAGCGTTGAGAAAGGGAGCTCCTACAATGAGCAGTTCTTC
NA | TRBD1 | TRBJ1-1 | TRBV20-1 | CSARVKGARSEAFF | TGCAGTGCTAGAGTAAAGGGGGCGCGGTCTGAAGCTTTCTTT
NA | TRBD2 | TRBJ2-5 | TRBV20-1 | CSARGAGVAAETQYF | TGCAGTGCTAGAGGAGCGGGAGTTGCGGCGGAGACCCAGTACTTC
few | NA | TRBJ2-7 | TRBV5-1 | CASSLDPGLPEQYF | TGCGCCAGCAGCCTCGACCCAGGCCTCCCCGAGCAGTACTTC
NA | NA | TRBJ2-1 | TRBV4-3 | CTSSQTRGAGFNEQFF | TGCACCAGCAGCCAAACTCGGGGGGCGGGGTTCAATGAGCAGTTCTTC
NA | TRBD2 | TRBJ2-5 | TRBV7-9 | CASSQREGLETQYF | TGTGCCAGCAGCCAGCGGGAGGGACTGGAGACCCAGTACTTC
once | TRBD1 | TRBJ2-1 | TRBV12-3/TRBV12-4 | CASSRQGYLRGEQFF | TGTGCCAGCAGTCGACAGGGGTACCTTCGTGGTGAGCAGTTCTTC
once | TRBD1 | TRBJ1-2 | TRBV6-1 | CASSGTGAEGYGYTF | TGTGCCAGCAGTGGGACAGGGGCAGAAGGGTATGGCTACACCTTC
NA | TRBD2 | TRBJ2-1 | TRBV4-1 | CASSQDHASGSVLGEQFF | TGCGCCAGCAGCCAAGATCATGCTAGCGGGAGTGTCTTGGGTGAGCAGTTCTTC
few | TRBD1 | TRBJ2-3 | TRBV15 | CATSRGRDRDTDTQYF | TGTGCCACCAGCAGAGGCCGGGACAGGGATACAGATACGCAGTATTTT
few | TRBD1 | TRBJ1-4 | TRBV4-1 | CASSRRQGNEKLFF | TGCGCCAGCAGCCGCCGACAGGGCAATGAAAAACTGTTTTTT
few | NA | TRBJ2-2 | TRBV5-5 | CASSLLVGELFF | TGTGCCAGCAGCTTGTTAGTCGGGGAGCTGTTTTTT
NA | NA | TRBJ1-2 | TRBV6-5 | CATLRGNGYTF | TGTGCCACCCTTCGGGGAAATGGCTACACCTTC
few | TRBD2 | TRBJ2-1 | TRBV7-2 | CASSVIAGGSYNEQFF | TGTGCCAGCAGCGTGATAGCGGGAGGCTCATACAATGAGCAGTTCTTC
NA | NA | TRBJ2-3 | TRBV3-1 | CASRKKGRTDTQYF | TGTGCCAGCAGGAAAAAGGGGAGGACAGATACGCAGTATTTT
once | TRBD1 | TRBJ2-5 | TRBV7-9 | CASSPRTGSGETQYF | TGTGCCAGCAGCCCTAGGACAGGGTCGGGGGAGACCCAGTACTTC
NA | NA | TRBJ1-2 | TRBV29-1 | CSVEVGDYGYTF | TGCAGCGTTGAAGTAGGAGACTATGGCTACACCTTC
few | TRBD1 | TRBJ2-2 | TRBV6-2/TRBV6-3 | CASSQTGVTGELFF | TGTGCCAGCAGCCAGACAGGGGTAACCGGGGAGCTGTTTTTT
NA | NA | TRBJ2-3 | TRBV7-2 | CASSLVTVGTDTQYF | TGTGCCAGCAGCCTTGTGACAGTAGGCACAGATACGCAGTATTTT
NA | TRBD1 | TRBJ2-1 | TRBV4-1 | CASSQIPGQAILSSYNEQFF | TGCGCCAGCAGCCAAATACCGGGACAGGCCATCCTAAGCTCCTACAATGAGCAGTTCTTC
NA | TRBD1 | TRBJ1-3 | TRBV6-5 | CASRSTGGTGNTIYF | TGTGCCAGCAGATCAACAGGGGGGACTGGAAACACCATATATTTT
few | TRBD2 | TRBJ2-3 | TRBV2 | CASTYLAGVGDTQYF | TGTGCCAGCACTTACCTAGCGGGAGTTGGAGATACGCAGTATTTT
many | NA | TRBJ2-3 | TRBV6-2/TRBV6-3 | CASSYADRLDTQYF | TGTGCCAGCAGTTACGCCGATCGTCTGGATACGCAGTATTTT
NA | NA | TRBJ2-3 | TRBV4-2 | CASSPRFGGTDTQYF | TGTGCCAGCAGCCCTCGCTTTGGCGGCACAGATACGCAGTATTTT
NA | NA | TRBJ1-5 | TRBV28 | CASSTGSIRPQHF | TGTGCCAGCAGTACAGGGTCAATTCGGCCCCAGCATTTT
few | NA | TRBJ1-6 | TRBV6-6 | CASSSQGDERSPLHF | TGTGCCAGCAGTTCCCAGGGCGATGAGCGTTCACCCCTCCACTTT
NA | TRBD1 | TRBJ1-6 | TRBV20-1 | CSATPTGWNSPLHF | TGCAGTGCTACCCCGACAGGGTGGAATTCACCCCTCCACTTT
many | NA | TRBJ2-7 | TRBV20-1 | CSASRGIEQYF | TGCAGTGCCTCACGGGGTATCGAGCAGTACTTC
few | TRBD1 | TRBJ2-5 | TRBV28 | CASSSPGQGDLETQYF | TGTGCCAGCAGTTCTCCGGGACAGGGTGATTTAGAGACCCAGTACTTC
few | NA | TRBJ2-7 | TRBV29-1 | CSVQQGYEQYF | TGCAGCGTCCAACAGGGTTACGAGCAGTACTTC
few | TRBD1 | TRBJ2-5 | TRBV12-3/TRBV12-4 | CASSFTPGQGNSREQYF | TGTGCCAGCAGTTTTACCCCGGGACAGGGGAATTCTAGGGAGCAGTACTTC
NA | TRBD2 | TRBJ2-5 | TRBV5-1 | CASSLPLTSGQETQYF | TGCGCCAGCAGCCTTCCGCTGACTAGCGGGCAAGAGACCCAGTACTTC
few | NA | TRBJ2-7 | TRBV6-5 | CASSYSAGTQQYF | TGTGCCAGCAGTTACTCCGCAGGGACGCAGCAGTACTTC
NA | NA | TRBJ1-1 | TRBV6-4 | CASSDAFNTEAFF | TGTGCCAGCAGTGACGCCTTTAACACTGAAGCTTTCTTT
many | NA | TRBJ2-5 | TRBV24-1 | CATGTQETQYF | TGTGCCACAGGAACCCAAGAGACCCAGTACTTC
many | NA | TRBJ2-1 | TRBV28 | CASSLTSSYNEQFF | TGTGCCAGCAGCTTAACTAGCTCCTACAATGAGCAGTTCTTC
few | NA | TRBJ2-5 | TRBV20-1 | CSAKQSGAGETQYF | TGCAGTGCTAAGCAAAGCGGAGCCGGGGAGACCCAGTACTTC
few | TRBD2 | TRBJ2-5 | TRBV6-5 | CASSYVFGTSKTQYF | TGTGCCAGCAGTTACGTTTTCGGGACTAGTAAGACCCAGTACTTC
few | TRBD2 | TRBJ2-1 | TRBV7-3 | CASSALAGDYNEQFF | TGTGCCAGCAGCGCGCTAGCGGGAGACTACAATGAGCAGTTCTTC
NA | TRBD1 | TRBJ1-4 | TRBV24-1 | CATSDSGTANEKLFF | TGTGCCACCAGTGATTCCGGGACAGCGAATGAAAAACTGTTTTTT
few | NA | TRBJ1-1 | TRBV29-1 | CSVWGYYTEAFF | TGCAGCGTCTGGGGTTATTACACTGAAGCTTTCTTT
NA | NA | TRBJ2-7 | TRBV5-6 | CASSLFEGFFYEQYF | TGTGCCAGCAGCTTGTTTGAAGGTTTTTTCTACGAGCAGTACTTC
NA | TRBD2 | TRBJ2-1 | TRBV7-2 | CASSARLAGNGRDEQFF | TGTGCCAGCAGCGCCCGACTAGCGGGAAATGGGCGGGATGAGCAGTTCTTC
many | NA | TRBJ2-1 | TRBV7-3 | CASSPLGEEREQFF | TGTGCCAGCAGCCCCCTGGGGGAGGAACGTGAGCAGTTCTTC
few | TRBD1 | TRBJ1-3 | TRBV3-1 | CASSQQGAGNTIYF | TGTGCCAGCAGCCAGCAGGGGGCTGGAAACACCATATATTTT
many | NA | TRBJ2-1 | TRBV7-9 | CASSLRGGGNNEQFF | TGTGCCAGCAGCTTGAGAGGAGGCGGGAACAATGAGCAGTTCTTC
few | NA | TRBJ2-7 | TRBV7-2 | CASSLWPQGSEQYF | TGTGCCAGCAGCTTATGGCCACAGGGTAGCGAGCAGTACTTC
NA | TRBD1 | TRBJ2-4 | TRBV28 | CASSSGGENIQYF | TGTGCCAGCAGTTCAGGGGGAGAAAACATTCAGTACTTC
few | TRBD2 | TRBJ2-3 | TRBV10-3 | CAISGGGRDATDTQYF | TGTGCCATCAGTGGGGGAGGGAGGGATGCCACAGATACGCAGTATTTT
few | NA | TRBJ2-5 | TRBV28 | CASSFVSDGKTQYF | TGTGCCAGCAGTTTCGTCTCTGACGGAAAGACCCAGTACTTC
NA | TRBD1 | TRBJ1-6 | TRBV25-1 | CASSESTGGVSPLHF | TGTGCCAGCAGTGAGTCGACAGGGGGGGTTTCACCCCTCCACTTT
NA | NA | TRBJ2-1 | TRBV20-1 | CSARNARGQFDEQFF | TGCAGTGCTAGAAACGCACGCGGACAGTTTGATGAGCAGTTCTTC
NA | NA | TRBJ1-4 | TRBV7-8 | CASSFSAGTEKLFF | TGTGCCAGCAGCTTTTCGGCAGGGACTGAAAAACTGTTTTTT
NA | NA | TRBJ2-7 | TRBV28 | CASSLSIGLGAVSYEQYF | TGTGCCAGCAGTCTATCTATCGGTTTGGGAGCGGTCTCCTACGAGCAGTACTTC